The clone carrying this TCR beta chain is medium-sized. The antigen is unknown. Every patient was untreated before thyroid surgery. This sample is drawn from a study of metastatic and nonmetastatic thyroid tumors. Whole-study context: Comparative analysis of repertoires was undertaken across blood and tumor or nodule tissue obtained from malignant and benign thyroid patients. Study-wide results and caveats: Benign nodules were reported to have significantly lower TCR beta diversity than malignant thyroid tumors, in blood and tumor.

The CDR3 length is 14 residues. Germline loops: CDR1 DFQATT, CDR2 SNEGSKA (reference sequence). V dropped 3 bases and J dropped 6; count of bases not matched to a gene: 8. In the authors' methods: The study took CDR3 differences across clinicopathological groups and made a distant-metastasis classifier for papillary thyroid cancer from them. TCRdb re-clonotyped the PCR reads through MiXCR. These V and J calls originate from TCRdb's pipeline instead of the authors' own analysis. The sample lists 7,000 to 8,000 clones, 30% to 35% occurring once. Specimen: tumor tissue. The receptor's source is a female donor with papillary thyroid cancer or a benign thyroid nodule (not recorded which). Some clones in this sample may be carry-over from other donors' samples. This chain connects TRBV20-1 to TRBJ1-5; TRBD1 aligns across 7 bases. In DNA form, the CDR3 reads TGCAGTGCTAGCGACAGGGAAATGAGTCAGCCCCAGCATTTT. Protein product: CSASDREMSQPQHF.